A selection of T cell receptor beta chains follows, all from one sample in a study of OX40 agonist ivuxolimab in advanced cancers. The method was immunoSEQ multiplex PCR; TCRdb's version includes in-frame clones alone and lacks a portion of them. In the table there are about 82,000 clones, over 65% of which are singletons. The source was CD4+ or CD8+ T cells sorted from blood, collected in a trial of the OX40 agonist ivuxolimab. The receptors derive from an adult with an advanced solid tumor such as melanoma, head and neck, liver or kidney cancer. CDR3s include the opening cysteine and the closing phenylalanine or tryptophan.

TRBV7-2	TRBJ1-2	CASSPAPGQGAGYGYTF
TRBV11-2	TRBJ1-1	CASSLSSFNTEAFF
TRBV5-1	TRBJ2-2	CASSVGQPTNTGELFF
TRBV5-1	TRBJ1-3	CASSLTGYLTLDGNTIYF
TRBV6-1	TRBJ1-3	CAISEERGSSGNTIYF
TRBV6-5	TRBJ2-7	CASSYSSLGSYEQYF
TRBV5-4	TRBJ2-1	CASSPGPRLGNEQFF
TRBV28	TRBJ1-5	CASSLAGINQPQHF
TRBV2	TRBJ2-7	CASSPTAYEQYF
TRBV20-1	TRBJ2-7	CSADNSYEQYF
TRBV19	TRBJ1-2	CASSVPGRIYGYTF
TRBV18	TRBJ2-4	CASSPPQVVKNIQYF
TRBV6-9	TRBJ1-5	CASSSDRKNVRFNQPQHF
TRBV30	TRBJ2-1	CAWSRNSQFF
TRBV19	TRBJ2-1	CASRDRGRSNEQFF
TRBV29-1	TRBJ2-3	CSVDGHTDTQYF
TRBV12-5	TRBJ2-3	CASGPPGGGGTDTQYF
TRBV6-1	TRBJ1-4	CASNQGGRTNEKLFF
TRBV27	TRBJ1-5	CASSATSRGGNQPQHF
TRBV7-2	TRBJ1-1	CASLESTEAFF
TRBV5-4	TRBJ1-2	CASSLSLDRGLDGYTF
TRBV18	TRBJ1-1	CASSPETGVDEAFF
TRBV5-1	TRBJ2-3	CASSSFSSGGITDTQYF
TRBV6-5	TRBJ1-2	CASRRDRGNYGYTF
TRBV2	TRBJ2-2	CASSARAAPVNTGELFF
TRBV12-5	TRBJ2-2	CASGLVPQRGLAGGPTGELFF
TRBV10-3	TRBJ2-3	CAISHPITDTQYF
TRBV6-5	TRBJ1-6	CASSYGRGGAGSPLHF
TRBV4-3	TRBJ2-7	CASSQGRDRVSYEQYF
TRBV9	TRBJ1-2	CASSTPGYYGYTF
TRBV5-1	TRBJ2-5	CASSLLQNKETQYF
TRBV19	TRBJ2-1	CASSPGTGENEQFF
TRBV7-8	TRBJ1-3	CASSLERGLGNTIYF
TRBV2	TRBJ1-5	CASSDPTLSNQPQHF
TRBV11-2	TRBJ1-5	CASSLDVGQPQHF